This record concerns one T cell receptor (beta chain) sequence. The source of the sample is a study of neoadjuvant anti-PD-1 for oral cavity cancer. Study summary: Non-progressing patients received a fourth nivolumab dose near day 43, then surgery on days 50-56.

The data were produced by immunoSEQ multiplex PCR, yet TCRdb's version contains in-frame clones alone and is incomplete. The sample comprises approximately 83,000 clones, 84% of which are singletons, and about 3.1% rests with the top ten. This sample comprised PBMCs, obtained before nivolumab (anti-PD-1) treatment. The origin of this receptor is a person between 40 and 85 years old with oral cavity squamous cell carcinoma.

This chain's CDR3 is CASKRTSGTYNEQFF. The CDR3 DNA sequence: TGTGCCAGCAAGCGAACTAGCGGGACCTACAATGAGCAGTTCTTC. V and J are TRBV2 and TRBJ2-1, with 10 bases fitting TRBD2. The CDR3 runs 15 residues. The germline CDR1 and CDR2 sequences are SNHLY and FYNNEI. Losses at the gene ends were 7 bases for V and 2 bases for J; bases not matched to a gene: 5.